This TCR beta chain was documented in a study of cytomegalovirus exposure and HLA in healthy donors. Study-wide findings and caveats: In a later analysis, donors in an Asian-associated ancestry cluster reportedly had fewer N-insertions in productive TCRs than the cohort mean. Rarity characterized most TCR sequences, yet some public TCRs appeared in many donors. Analysis performed later showed TCR beta chains linked to HLA being more clonally expanded than equally common others.

Worth noting for this clone: Its antigen is unidentified.

Primers for the PCR totalled 60 Vbeta and 13 Jbeta. The protocol was immunoSEQ multiplex PCR, while the TCRdb copy is restricted to in-frame clones and leaves out a portion. This table holds some 110,000 clones, 80% to 85% found once. The germline CDR1 and CDR2 sequences are LNHNV and YYDKDF (reference sequence). Trimming cost V 5 bases and J 5 bases, with 15 bases left between them. This CDR3 is 14 amino acids long. This receptor was identified in a woman aged 25 to 45 in good health and CMV-seronegative. The chain combines TRBV15 with TRBJ1-1; TRBD1 is a possible D gene (5 bases). The specimen was PBMCs. CDR3 DNA: TGTGCCACCAGCGGACTGAGGGGAGGTACTGAAGCTTTCTTT. As protein: CATSGLRGGTEAFF. The complete variable domain, with remaining parts taken from reference TRBV15 and TRBJ1-1, reads DAMVIQNPRYQVTQFGKPVTLSCSQTLNHNVMYWYQQKSSQAPKLLFHYYDKDFNNEADTPDNFQSRRPNTSFCFLDIRSPGLGDTAMYLCATSGLRGGTEAFFGQGTRLTVV.